Many counts were recorded for the clone carrying this T cell receptor (beta chain). The sample belongs to a study of low-dose radiotherapy and immunotherapy resistance in tumors. Overall study context: Those assigned to Cohort 2 were treated with 1 Gy per fraction every two weeks (13 Gy in total over 26 weeks). Ipilimumab 1 mg/kg every six weeks, together with nivolumab 240 mg every two weeks, was given intravenously to patients. Each patient took aspirin at a dose of 300 mg by mouth once daily over the course of four cycles, with dosing beginning on cycle 1 day 1.

Primers used for first-strand cDNA, a TRAV- and TRBV-specific set, covered both alpha and beta chains. TCRs were put through approximately 20 PCR cycles of amplification with Phusion. A constant-region primer and the V-primer adapter served as the primer pair. Via MiXCR, TCRdb re-called the reads, giving one row per CDR3 protein. The sample shows 80,000 to 95,000 distinct CDR3 sequences, 9.4% of them seen only once. Time point here: before trial treatment. Patients qualified if they had advanced solid tumors that lacked tumor-infiltrating lymphocytes. V dropped 0 bases and J dropped 4 bases, with 10 bases sitting between them. Germline CDR1 LGHNA, CDR2 YSLEER. This CDR3 has 14 residues.

The origin of this receptor is a male donor with prostate cancer. This specimen was PBMCs, taken before treatment. The V gene is TRBV4-3, the J gene TRBJ2-7; D call uncertain. For the CDR3, the DNA is TGCGCCAGCAGCCAAGATAGACTTAATTACGAGCAGTACTTC. This codes for CASSQDRLNYEQYF.